This T cell receptor (beta chain) was identified during a study of control samples from healthy donors and cancer patients. Clones were sequenced by immunoSEQ multiplex PCR, and TCRdb holds only the in-frame ones, with some missing. The sample holds fewer than 200,000 clones, 80% to 90% seen once. Sequenced sample: blood. The sequence derives from a woman in her 30s in good health.

The CDR3: CASSLSPNSPLHF. As DNA, the CDR3 is TGTGCCAGCAGTTTATCTCCGAATTCACCCCTCCACTTT. This chain uses TRBV27 with TRBJ1-6; D gene uncertain. CDR3 length: 13 amino acids. Per the germline V gene, CDR1 is MNHEY and CDR2 is SMNVEV (reference sequence). V gave up 0 bases and J gave up 7 bases, with 4 bases separating them.